The 13 T cell receptor beta chains presented below share a single source sample, sequenced in a study of cytomegalovirus exposure and HLA in healthy donors. Primers included in the PCR were 60 Vbeta and 13 Jbeta primers. Measured with immunoSEQ multiplex PCR; TCRdb has only the in-frame clones, and not every one. Of 150,000 or so clones detected, over 60% appear once; the ten largest clones hold approximately 13%. What was sequenced was PBMCs. These receptors came from a middle-aged man in good health and CMV-seropositive.

This clone was seen more than once but under ten times. The V call is TRBV27, the J call TRBJ1-5; 8 nucleotides agree with TRBD1. Germline trimming cut 5 bases from V and 6 bases from J; bases unmatched to any gene: 9. Germline loops: CDR1 MNHEY, CDR2 SMNVEV (reference sequence). The CDR3 contains 15 residues. CDR3 loop: CASSPGQGGSQPQHF. The CDR3 nucleotides are TGTGCCAGCAGTCCCGGACAGGGAGGGTCTCAGCCCCAGCATTTT.

The V gene is TRBV7-2, the J gene TRBJ1-5, with TRBD1 identical over 9 bases. With 1 base clipped from V and 6 bases from J, the junction kept 4 bases outside the gene matches. This CDR3 spans 15 amino acids. Germline-derived CDR1 and CDR2 are SGHTA and FQGNSA. The CDR3 is CASSLGGTGLQPQHF. As DNA, the CDR3 is TGTGCCAGCAGCTTAGGGGGGACAGGGCTTCAGCCCCAGCATTTT.

The chain joins TRBV27 to TRBJ1-5; TRBD1 aligns across 8 bases. The trim removed 11 bases at V and 0 bases at J, leaving 9 bases unmatched. Germline CDR1 is MNHEY and CDR2 is SMNVEV (reference sequence). The CDR3 runs 15 residues. CDR3 residues: CASRQGATSNQPQHF. The CDR3, as DNA: TGTGCCTCCAGGCAGGGGGCAACTAGCAATCAGCCCCAGCATTTT.

In nucleotides, the CDR3 is TGTGCCAGTAGTATTGAGGGTGAAGCTTTCTTT. Residues: CASSIEGEAFF. This chain uses TRBV19 with TRBJ1-1; D is uncertain. V gave up 3 bases and J gave up 7 bases, with 6 bases separating them. The CDR3 covers 11 residues. Per germline, CDR1 LNHDA and CDR2 SQIVND (reference sequence).

The chain is built from TRBV7-2 and TRBJ1-1; D unresolved. The CDR3 is 13 amino acids. Germline values: CDR1 SGHTA, CDR2 FQGNSA. V lost 3 bases to trimming and J lost 0 bases, with 5 bases between them. CDR3 nucleotide sequence: TGTGCCAGCAGCTTTGAGGTGAACACTGAAGCTTTCTTT. Its translation: CASSFEVNTEAFF. Combining the CDR3 with reference TRBV7-2 and TRBJ1-1 gives the whole variable domain GAGVSQSPSNKVTEKGKDVELRCDPISGHTALYWYRQSLGQGLEFLIYFQGNSAPDKSGLPSDRFSAERTGGSVSTLTIQRTQQEDSAVYLCASSFEVNTEAFFGQGTRLTVV.

A word on this clone: Other nucleotide sequences from this sample produce the same CDR3. This chain joins TRBV11-2 and TRBJ1-4; a possible D gene is TRBD1 (5 bases). CDR3 length: 15 amino acids. Per the germline V gene, CDR1 is SGHAT and CDR2 is FQNNGV. Trimming cost V 0 bases and J 5 bases, with 10 bases left between them. CDR3 protein: CASSLEAGGNEKLFF. The CDR3 coding sequence is TGTGCCAGCAGCTTAGAAGCGGGGGGGAATGAAAAACTGTTTTTT.

The rearrangement uses TRBV27 and TRBJ1-2; weak D call: TRBD1 (6 bases). Per the germline V gene, CDR1 is MNHEY and CDR2 is SMNVEV (reference sequence). Trimming took 6 bases from V and 5 from J, leaving 19 bases between them. The CDR3 runs to 15 residues. The CDR3 spells CASSLTLGGGYGYTF. In DNA form, the CDR3 reads TGTGCCAGCAGCCTTACCTTAGGGGGGGGGTATGGCTACACCTTC.

The chain has TRBV5-5 and TRBJ2-5, with 11 positions matching TRBD1. Germline V gene lookup returns CDR1 SGHKS and CDR2 YYEKEE (reference sequence). The V gene end was trimmed by 0 bases and the J gene end by 4 bases; junction bases not matched to a gene: 8. The CDR3 is 17 amino acids. The CDR3 DNA reads as TGTGCCAGCAGCTTGGGTTGGCGGACAGGGGGCGGAGAGACCCAGTACTTC. This codes for CASSLGWRTGGGETQYF.

This clone was counted only a few times. The J gene is TRBJ2-7, the V gene TRBV4-1, with 9 bases matching TRBD2. V dropped 4 bases and J dropped 6; count of bases not matched to a gene: 4. Germline CDR1 reads MGHRA; CDR2 reads YSYEKL. This CDR3 has 13 amino acids. CDR3 sequence reads: CASSPGLASEQYF. CDR3 bases: TGCGCCAGCAGCCCGGGACTAGCTAGCGAGCAGTACTTC.

V usage is TRBV6-4 and J usage is TRBJ2-3; tentatively, D is TRBD1 (6 bases). This CDR3 region has 14 residues. CDR1 is MRHNA and CDR2 is SNTAGT in the germline V gene. V gave up 5 bases and J gave up 2 bases, with 11 bases separating them. CDR3 in amino acids: CASSPGAATDTQYF. The CDR3 bases are TGTGCCAGCAGTCCAGGGGCTGCCACAGATACGCAGTATTTT.

J is TRBJ2-6 and V is TRBV30; D is unclear. The V end lost 5 bases, the J end lost 5 bases, and 10 bases lay between the germline ends. Looked up from germline, CDR1 is GTSNPN and CDR2 is SVGIG (reference sequence). CDR3 length equals 13 residues. The CDR3 DNA sequence: TGTGCCTGGCAAGAGTTTCGGGCCAACGTCCTGACTTTC. Amino acid sequence: CAWQEFRANVLTF. Variable domain in full (rest from reference TRBV30 and TRBJ2-6): SQTIHQWPATLVQPVGSPLSLECTVEGTSNPNLYWYRQAAGRGLQLLFYSVGIGQISSEVPQNLSASRPQDRQFILSSKKLLLSDSGFYLCAWQEFRANVLTFGAGSRLTVL.

The genes are TRBV5-6 and TRBJ1-4, with D maybe TRBD1 (6 bases). Germline lookup yields CDR1 SGHDT and CDR2 YYEEEE. The V and J ends lost 0 bases and 6 bases respectively, with 9 bases between them. CDR3 length: 14 amino acids. The CDR3 region is CASSLEGHHEKLFF. CDR3 DNA sequence: TGTGCCAGCAGCTTGGAGGGACATCATGAAAAACTGTTTTTT.

J is TRBJ2-1 and V is TRBV2, with D maybe TRBD1 (6 bases). The V end lost 6 bases, the J end lost 14 bases, and 17 bases lay between the germline ends. This CDR3 comprises 12 residues. Per the germline V gene, CDR1 is SNHLY and CDR2 is FYNNEI. The DNA for the CDR3 is TGTGCCAGCAGGAGTAGCGACCGACAGGAGTTCTTC. It is translated as CASRSSDRQEFF.